A selection of T cell receptor beta chains follows, all from one sample in a study of response to subunit inactivated influenza vaccine. TCRdb passed the RT-PCR reads through MiXCR, listing each CDR3 protein once. The sample has about 190,000 distinct CDR3 sequences, 13% to 15% seen once. Material: CD8+ T cells sorted from PBMCs, obtained 5 to 6 days after vaccination. Receptors originate from a middle-aged man who received an inactivated influenza vaccine. CDR3s include the opening cysteine and the closing phenylalanine or tryptophan. The order of the fields is V gene, J gene, D gene, clone size, CDR3 protein, CDR3 DNA. The D gene is left open where the match is weak. Clone size is given for some rows only: seen once, a few or many times, or a class if the clone is expanded.

TRBV7-9,TRBJ2-7,TRBD1,NA,CASSTGQGGYEQYF,TGTGCCAGCAGCACCGGACAGGGGGGCTACGAGCAGTACTTC
TRBV5-1,TRBJ2-1,NA,NA,CASSLLGNGNNEQFF,TGCGCCAGCAGCTTGCTCGGGAATGGGAACAATGAGCAGTTCTTC
TRBV12-3/TRBV12-4,TRBJ2-7,TRBD2,few,CASSLALWSGGYEQYF,TGTGCCAGCAGTTTAGCTTTGTGGAGCGGGGGCTACGAGCAGTACTTC
TRBV27,TRBJ1-1,NA,NA,CASSSQGDHTEAFF,TGTGCCAGCAGTTCCCAAGGGGACCACACTGAAGCTTTCTTT
TRBV20-1,TRBJ2-1,NA,NA,CSATRASYNEQFF,TGCAGTGCCACCCGGGCGTCATACAATGAGCAGTTCTTC
TRBV7-9,TRBJ1-1,NA,few,CASSQLPGGSEAFF,TGTGCCAGCAGCCAATTACCGGGTGGTTCCGAAGCTTTCTTT
TRBV5-5,TRBJ1-2,NA,many,CASSLDGGYGYTF,TGTGCCAGCAGCTTGGACGGCGGCTATGGCTACACCTTC
TRBV2,TRBJ2-3,TRBD2,few,CASSDGGLAEKYPSTDTQYF,TGTGCCAGCAGTGACGGTGGGCTAGCGGAAAAATATCCTAGCACAGATACGCAGTATTTT
TRBV15,TRBJ1-2,NA,many,CATSRDLRAGYTF,TGTGCCACCAGCAGAGATCTCCGCGCCGGCTACACCTTC
TRBV4-1,TRBJ1-2,TRBD1,few,CASSEAPRGAGYTF,TGCGCCAGCAGCGAAGCCCCCAGGGGGGCTGGCTACACCTTC
TRBV29-1,TRBJ1-1,NA,few,CSAPFGSEAFF,TGCAGCGCCCCTTTTGGGTCTGAAGCTTTCTTT
TRBV7-9,TRBJ1-5,NA,many,CASSPYSNQPQHF,TGTGCCAGCAGCCCATATAGCAATCAGCCCCAGCATTTT
TRBV27,TRBJ2-1,NA,few,CASSATLRANEQFF,TGTGCCAGCAGTGCCACCCTAAGGGCCAATGAGCAGTTCTTC
TRBV4-1,TRBJ1-2,NA,few,CASSLGTRPNYGYTF,TGCGCCAGCAGCCTGGGCACTCGGCCTAACTATGGCTACACCTTC
TRBV3-1,TRBJ2-6,TRBD1,NA,CALSPMTGRSSGANVLTF,TGTGCCCTCAGTCCTATGACAGGGCGTAGCTCTGGGGCCAACGTCCTGACTTTC
TRBV11-1,TRBJ2-1,TRBD1,many,CASSSTGVEQFF,TGTGCCAGCAGCTCGACAGGGGTTGAGCAGTTCTTC
TRBV6-5,TRBJ2-1,TRBD2,few,CASSYSRREGEFF,TGTGCCAGCAGTTACTCGAGGCGGGAGGGAGAGTTCTTC
TRBV27,TRBJ2-1,NA,few,CASSLASYNEQFF,TGTGCCAGCAGTTTAGCGTCATACAATGAGCAGTTCTTC
TRBV6-5,TRBJ1-1,NA,NA,CASSYSRGGGDLAFF,TGTGCCAGCAGTTACTCGAGAGGGGGGGGAGACTTGGCTTTCTTT
TRBV12-3/TRBV12-4,TRBJ2-5,NA,NA,CASSPDLYQETQYF,TGTGCCAGCAGCCCCGACTTGTACCAAGAGACCCAGTACTTC
TRBV24-1,TRBJ2-5,TRBD1,many,CATSDLEGTGGETQYF,TGTGCCACCAGTGATTTGGAAGGGACAGGGGGAGAGACCCAGTACTTC
TRBV10-3,TRBJ2-3,NA,many,CASQRATGTDTQYF,TGTGCCTCACAAAGGGCAACGGGCACAGATACGCAGTATTTT
TRBV20-1,TRBJ1-5,TRBD1,many,CSAVNPGQLNQPQHF,TGCAGTGCTGTAAACCCGGGACAGCTTAATCAGCCCCAGCATTTT
TRBV6-5,TRBJ2-1,TRBD2,few,CASSYSMRGGPDEQFF,TGTGCCAGCAGTTACTCGATGCGGGGGGGTCCCGATGAGCAGTTCTTC
TRBV2,TRBJ2-5,NA,NA,CAGGGFEETQYF,TGTGCCGGAGGGGGCTTTGAAGAGACCCAGTACTTC
TRBV30,TRBJ2-3,NA,NA,CAWSADYHTQYF,TGTGCCTGGAGTGCCGACTATCATACGCAGTATTTT
TRBV11-2,TRBJ2-3,NA,NA,CASSSSRDTQYF,TGTGCCAGCAGCTCCAGCCGAGATACGCAGTATTTT
TRBV7-9,TRBJ2-5,NA,few,CASTTTGRFSEYF,TGTGCCAGCACGACGACAGGAAGGTTCTCGGAGTACTTC
TRBV10-3,TRBJ1-3,NA,once,CAISQSSGAGGNTIYF,TGTGCCATCAGTCAGTCTTCGGGGGCTGGTGGAAACACCATATATTTT
TRBV7-7,TRBJ2-3,NA,NA,CASSLGGDKDTQYF,TGTGCTAGCAGCTTAGGCGGGGATAAAGATACGCAGTATTTT
TRBV10-3,TRBJ1-2,NA,NA,CAISEFGAGAYGYTF,TGTGCCATCAGTGAATTTGGAGCGGGGGCCTATGGCTACACCTTC
TRBV2,TRBJ2-1,NA,NA,CASTSGPQGNEQFF,TGTGCCAGCACGTCAGGGCCCCAAGGCAATGAGCAGTTCTTC
TRBV4-3,TRBJ2-7,NA,few,CASSQDLTGESSYEQYF,TGCGCCAGCAGCCAAGATCTCACGGGGGAAAGCTCCTACGAGCAGTACTTC
TRBV4-3,TRBJ2-3,TRBD1,few,CASSQERTGGNTQYF,TGCGCCAGCAGCCAAGAAAGGACAGGGGGGAATACGCAGTATTTT
TRBV7-9,TRBJ1-3,NA,few,CASSVAPQGTGNTIYF,TGTGCCAGCAGCGTCGCCCCCCAGGGTACTGGAAACACCATATATTTT
TRBV11-2,TRBJ2-2,TRBD1,many,CASTQGQPTGELFF,TGTGCCAGCACTCAGGGACAGCCCACCGGGGAGCTGTTTTTT
TRBV20-1,TRBJ2-1,NA,few,CSARAALLSSSYNEQFF,TGCAGTGCTAGAGCAGCGTTACTATCTAGCTCCTACAATGAGCAGTTCTTC
TRBV28,TRBJ2-2,NA,few,CASTRSNTGELFF,TGTGCCAGCACACGGTCAAACACCGGGGAGCTGTTTTTT
TRBV12-3/TRBV12-4,TRBJ2-7,TRBD1,NA,CASSPRTGVAEQYF,TGTGCCAGCAGCCCCAGGACAGGTGTTGCCGAGCAGTACTTC
TRBV4-3,TRBJ2-3,NA,NA,CASSQDFRDYTQYF,TGCGCCAGCAGCCAAGATTTCAGGGACTATACGCAGTATTTT
TRBV7-9,TRBJ2-7,NA,few,CASSLSGAPYEQYF,TGTGCCAGCAGCTTATCCGGGGCCCCCTACGAGCAGTACTTC
TRBV5-5,TRBJ1-2,TRBD1,few,CASSMTGGHYGYTF,TGTGCCAGCAGTATGACAGGGGGACACTATGGCTACACCTTC
TRBV15,TRBJ2-7,TRBD1,NA,CATSPPETGTSEQYF,TGTGCCACCAGCCCCCCTGAGACAGGGACGAGTGAGCAGTACTTC
TRBV7-9,TRBJ2-2,NA,many,CASSFYEGPNTGELFF,TGTGCCAGCAGCTTTTATGAAGGACCGAACACCGGGGAGCTGTTTTTT
TRBV27,TRBJ1-1,NA,few,CASSLLQGSTEAFF,TGTGCCAGCAGTTTATTACAGGGTTCTACTGAAGCTTTCTTT
TRBV6-5,TRBJ2-1,TRBD2,NA,CASSPGLAEQFF,TGTGCCAGCAGTCCGGGACTAGCGGAGCAGTTCTTC
TRBV5-5,TRBJ1-2,TRBD1,NA,CASKWTGGSNYGYTF,TGTGCCAGCAAATGGACAGGGGGTTCGAACTATGGCTACACCTTC
TRBV12-3/TRBV12-4,TRBJ2-3,NA,many,CASRPGLAGLWYTQYF,TGTGCCAGCAGACCCGGACTCGCGGGGCTCTGGTATACGCAGTATTTT
TRBV9,TRBJ2-7,TRBD1,few,CASSTSGTGAYEQYF,TGTGCCAGCAGCACCTCCGGGACAGGGGCATACGAGCAGTACTTC
TRBV4-3,TRBJ2-1,NA,few,CASSLMNEQFF,TGCGCCAGCAGTCTTATGAACGAGCAGTTCTTC
TRBV7-6,TRBJ1-1,TRBD1,NA,CASSLTGSTEAFF,TGTGCCAGCAGCTTGACAGGGAGTACTGAAGCTTTCTTT
TRBV30,TRBJ2-2,NA,NA,CAWSVPERTSGELFF,TGTGCCTGGAGTGTACCGGAGCGGACGTCCGGGGAGCTGTTTTTT
TRBV28,TRBJ2-3,TRBD1,few,CASRPMPGQLDTQYF,TGTGCCAGCAGACCTATGCCGGGACAGTTAGATACGCAGTATTTT
TRBV20-1,TRBJ2-3,TRBD2,few,CSARDGLAGGHPSTDTQYF,TGCAGTGCTAGAGATGGACTAGCGGGGGGTCACCCTAGCACAGATACGCAGTATTTT
TRBV5-6,TRBJ2-7,NA,few,CASKSGLTYEQYF,TGTGCCAGCAAATCGGGCCTAACCTACGAGCAGTACTTC
TRBV6-1,TRBJ2-5,NA,few,CASSAAVGGETQYF,TGTGCCAGCAGCGCGGCGGTTGGGGGCGAGACCCAGTACTTC
TRBV9,TRBJ2-2,NA,few,CASSQNWQGGTGELFF,TGTGCCAGCAGCCAAAACTGGCAGGGGGGCACCGGGGAGCTGTTTTTT